Listed below are T cell receptor beta chains from one sample, sequenced in a study of T-cell reconstitution after alpha-beta-depleted transplantation in children. TCRdb reanalysed the PCR reads using MiXCR and keeps one entry per CDR3 protein. The table records more than 450,000 distinct CDR3 sequences, approximately 20% of them present only once. The sequences come from PBMCs from the stem cell graft donor, collected from the stem cell graft. Receptor source: a human donor who donated a stem cell graft to a child with acute lymphoblastic leukemia. Each CDR3 is given without its conserved first and last residue. Fields, in order: J gene, V gene, CDR3 protein.

j_call: TRBJ2-7
v_call: TRBV12-3/TRBV12-4
cdr3_aa: ASSLETGLGYEQY

j_call: TRBJ1-1
v_call: TRBV4-1
cdr3_aa: ASKTVGLPNTEAF

j_call: TRBJ1-4
v_call: TRBV3-1
cdr3_aa: ASSQPGVTNEKLF

j_call: TRBJ2-7
v_call: TRBV10-3
cdr3_aa: AISEAGSYEQY

j_call: TRBJ2-2
v_call: TRBV20-1
cdr3_aa: SARAGTHNTGELF

j_call: TRBJ1-1
v_call: TRBV19
cdr3_aa: ASTLKGGAGEAF

j_call: TRBJ2-7
v_call: TRBV4-1
cdr3_aa: ASSQVTGKRGEQY

j_call: TRBJ2-2
v_call: TRBV5-1
cdr3_aa: ASSITTGQNTGELF

j_call: TRBJ1-5
v_call: TRBV5-1
cdr3_aa: ASSWGDPYSNQPQH

j_call: TRBJ2-3
v_call: TRBV20-1
cdr3_aa: SARRGRSGSGTQY

j_call: TRBJ2-7
v_call: TRBV28
cdr3_aa: ASSFGLAGTHEQY

j_call: TRBJ2-2
v_call: TRBV7-3
cdr3_aa: ASSSHQGGIGLF

j_call: TRBJ2-3
v_call: TRBV13
cdr3_aa: ASRKTGIYTDTQY

j_call: TRBJ2-4
v_call: TRBV7-9
cdr3_aa: ASSLAGGLGIQY

j_call: TRBJ2-1
v_call: TRBV5-1
cdr3_aa: ASRQRRGNEQF

j_call: TRBJ2-5
v_call: TRBV7-9
cdr3_aa: ASSSTGTVQETQY

j_call: TRBJ2-5
v_call: TRBV7-9
cdr3_aa: ASSPTTGGFTQY

j_call: TRBJ2-1
v_call: TRBV7-3
cdr3_aa: ASSNPGLSNEQF

j_call: TRBJ2-5
v_call: TRBV10-3
cdr3_aa: AISDEFLAQVGTQY

j_call: TRBJ2-5
v_call: TRBV6-2/TRBV6-3
cdr3_aa: ASGRTAQETQY

j_call: TRBJ1-3
v_call: TRBV4-1
cdr3_aa: ASSQDLQAGNTIY